One sample yielded the 10 T cell receptor beta chains listed below, sequenced in a study of sequential checkpoint blockade in melanoma. Some clones are missing from TCRdb's copy, which holds only in-frame ones; the method was immunoSEQ multiplex PCR. There are roughly 13,000 clones in the sample; approximately 48% occur only once, and around 15% lies in the top ten. Specified treatment: randomized to nivolumab then ipilimumab (arm A) or the reverse (arm B). The sample was CD8+ T cells sorted from blood (inferred from file names), taken from a patient given nivolumab and ipilimumab in sequence. These receptors were obtained from a human donor with melanoma.

The CDR3 DNA reads TGTGCCAGCAGCTTGGGGGAGCCCGGGGCCAACGTCCTGACTTTC. It translates to CASSLGEPGANVLTF. The V gene is TRBV5-5, the J gene TRBJ2-6; D possibly corresponds to TRBD2 (5 bases). V lost 0 bases and J lost 4, with 8 bases in between. The CDR3 covers 15 residues. Germline V gene sequence: CDR1 SGHKS, CDR2 YYEKEE (reference sequence).

J is TRBJ2-1 and V is TRBV25-1; 14 bases are shared with TRBD2. V trimming: 5 bases; J trimming: 9 bases; junction bases outside the gene matches: 6. The length of the CDR3 is 15 residues. CDR1 MGHDK and CDR2 SYGVNS come from the germline V gene. This CDR3 reads CASSSPGLAGAEQFF. The CDR3 DNA is TGTGCCAGCAGTTCTCCGGGACTAGCGGGAGCTGAGCAGTTCTTC.

The chain employs TRBV30 and TRBJ2-4, with TRBD1 matching 11 bases. The CDR3 is made up of 14 amino acids. Germline CDR1 reads GTSNPN; CDR2 reads SVGIG (reference sequence). Here the CDR3 DNA reads TGTGCTGGACAGGGGGCAGGGGCCAAAAACATTCAGTACTTC. Its protein is CAGQGAGAKNIQYF.

V is TRBV9 and J is TRBJ1-3; 10 nucleotides match TRBD1. Germline V gives CDR1 SGDLS, CDR2 YYNGEE. Trimming removed 3 bases from V and 3 bases from J; junction bases left unmatched: 3. CDR3 length: 15 amino acids. CDR3 DNA: TGTGCCAGCAGCGCGACAGGGGGCGGTGGAAACACCATATATTTT. The encoded protein is CASSATGGGGNTIYF.

The chain is built from TRBV5-4 and TRBJ1-6; tentative D call: TRBD1 (6 bases). This CDR3 spans 18 amino acids. V was clipped by 3 bases and J by 0 bases, with 16 bases between them. Looked up from germline, CDR1 is SGHNT and CDR2 is YYREEE (reference sequence). The CDR3 protein is CASSSTGEKSSYNSPLHF. CDR3 sequence (DNA): TGTGCCAGCAGCTCGACAGGAGAAAAGAGCTCCTATAATTCACCCCTCCACTTT. The entire variable domain, with the rest obtained from reference TRBV5-4 and TRBJ1-6, is as follows: ETGVTQSPTHLIKTRGQQVTLRCSSQSGHNTVSWYQQALGQGPQFIFQYYREEENGRGNFPPRFSGLQFPNYSSELNVNALELDDSALYLCASSSTGEKSSYNSPLHFGNGTRLTVT.

V is TRBV6-5 and J is TRBJ2-2; D perhaps matches TRBD2 (5 bases). This CDR3 is built from 15 residues. The germline V and J ends were trimmed by 6 bases and 4 bases, with 15 bases remaining between them. Germline CDR1 is MNHEY and CDR2 is SVGAGI. This chain's CDR3 is CASSPTPSGTGELFF. CDR3 sequence (DNA): TGTGCCAGCAGCCCAACCCCCAGCGGCACCGGGGAGCTGTTTTTT.

This clone has only a few counts. V gene TRBV7-9 combines with J gene TRBJ2-7; 8 bases are a match to TRBD1. CDR3 size: 13 residues. From germline, CDR1 is SEHNR and CDR2 FQNEAQ (reference sequence). V lost 3 bases to trimming and J lost 6 bases; unmatched junction nucleotides: 4. CDR3: CASSFQGAAEQYF. For the CDR3, the DNA is TGTGCCAGCAGCTTTCAGGGGGCGGCCGAGCAGTACTTC.

The V and J genes are TRBV19 and TRBJ2-3, with 10 bases lining up with TRBD2. Germline CDR1 reads LNHDA; CDR2 reads SQIVND (reference sequence). Trimming at V came to 5 bases and at J to 2 bases, leaving 4 bases not matched to a gene. The CDR3 is made up of 15 amino acids. The CDR3 bases are TGTGCCAGTAGTTTACTAGCGGGGTTCACAGATACGCAGTATTTT. It codes for CASSLLAGFTDTQYF.

This clone has a handful of counts. The chain combines TRBV7-6 with TRBJ2-2; TRBD1 aligns across 8 bases. The CDR3 spans 14 residues. J gave up 7 bases and V 4 bases, and 5 bases lay outside the gene matches. CDR1 SGHVS and CDR2 FNYEAQ come from the germline V gene. The CDR3: CASSSTGGNGELFF. The CDR3 bases are TGTGCCAGCAGCTCCACAGGGGGTAACGGGGAGCTGTTTTTT.

The chain recombines TRBV28 with TRBJ2-1; TRBD1 agrees at 8 bases. J lost 7 bases, V lost 8 bases, and 10 bases had no gene match. This CDR3 is built from 14 residues. Germline V gene data show CDR1 as MDHEN and CDR2 as SYDVKM. CDR3 residues: CASGIQGALNEQFF. The CDR3 coding sequence is TGTGCCAGCGGAATCCAGGGGGCGCTTAATGAGCAGTTCTTC.